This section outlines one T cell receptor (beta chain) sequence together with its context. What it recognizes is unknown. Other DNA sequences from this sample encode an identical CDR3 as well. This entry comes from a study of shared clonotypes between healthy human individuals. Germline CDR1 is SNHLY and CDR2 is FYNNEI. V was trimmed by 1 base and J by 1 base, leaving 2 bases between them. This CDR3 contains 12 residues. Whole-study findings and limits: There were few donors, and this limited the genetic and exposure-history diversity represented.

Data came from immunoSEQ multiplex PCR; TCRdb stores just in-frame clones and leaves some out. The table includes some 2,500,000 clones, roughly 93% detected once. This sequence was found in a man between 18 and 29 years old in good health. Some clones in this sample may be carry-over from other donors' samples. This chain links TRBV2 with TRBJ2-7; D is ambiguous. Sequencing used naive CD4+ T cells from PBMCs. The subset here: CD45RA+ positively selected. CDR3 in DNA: TGTGCCAGCAGTGAAGGTTCCTACGAGCAGTACTTC. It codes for CASSEGSYEQYF.